The 16 T cell receptor beta chains below were found in one sample sequenced in a study of shared clonotypes between healthy human individuals. The data were produced by immunoSEQ multiplex PCR, yet TCRdb's version contains in-frame clones alone and is incomplete. The sample lists under 2,000,000 clones, about 95% occurring once. Cells designated naive CD8 were CD45RO-negative and were positively selected for CCR7, with terminally differentiated effector memory CD45RA+ cells excluded. The sample comprised naive CD8+ T cells sorted from blood. The receptors were gathered from a man in his late teens or twenties in good health.

In nucleotides, the CDR3 is TGTGCCAGCAGCTTATTTCGGGGGATGAACACTGAAGCTTTCTTT. It translates to CASSLFRGMNTEAFF. The genes are TRBV7-9 and TRBJ1-1; D possibly corresponds to TRBD1 (5 bases). CDR3 size: 15 residues. The germline V and J ends were trimmed by 2 bases and 0 bases, with 10 bases remaining between them. CDR1 and CDR2 from the germline V gene are SEHNR and FQNEAQ (reference sequence).

This clone is a singleton in its sample. The rearrangement links TRBV7-9 to TRBJ2-1; no firm D call. V was shortened by 5 bases and J by 3 bases, with 8 bases between the two germline ends. CDR3 size: 13 residues. From germline, CDR1 is SEHNR and CDR2 FQNEAQ (reference sequence). The CDR3 coding sequence is TGTGCCAGCAGCACGATCCTCTACAATGAGCAGTTCTTC. This sequence encodes CASSTILYNEQFF.

The J gene is TRBJ1-1, the V gene TRBV7-6, with D uncertain. This CDR3 is 14 amino acids long. Germline V lookup: CDR1 SGHVS, CDR2 FNYEAQ. V was pared by 1 base and J by 2 bases, with 8 bases between. CDR3 residues: CASSLVESNTEAFF. In DNA form, the CDR3 reads TGTGCCAGCAGCTTAGTTGAAAGTAACACTGAAGCTTTCTTT.

This rearrangement joins TRBV4-1 to TRBJ2-5; 7 bases map to TRBD1. The better agreement between TRBJ2-7 and the DNA end casts doubt on the J call. The CDR3 consists of 14 residues. Germline CDR1 MGHRA, CDR2 YSYEKL. CDR3 nucleotides: TGCGCCAGCAGCCAACGACAGGGCCCCTACGAGCAGTACTTC. Translating it yields CASSQRQGPYEQYF.

This chain uses TRBV7-9 with TRBJ2-7; D might be TRBD1 (5 bases). The CDR3 covers 15 residues. In germline, CDR1 is SEHNR, CDR2 FQNEAQ (reference sequence). V was clipped by 5 bases and J by 1 base, with 15 bases between them. CDR3 nucleotide sequence: TGTGCCAGCAGCCCTCCCATGGGGCAGTCCTACGAGCAGTACTTC. The encoded protein is CASSPPMGQSYEQYF.

Only one count was recorded for this clone. The chain uses TRBV13 and TRBJ2-3; D could derive from TRBD1 or TRBD2 (6 bases each). The CDR3 consists of 13 residues. Germline assignment: CDR1 PRHDT and CDR2 FYEKMQ (reference sequence). V was trimmed by 5 bases and J by 7 bases, leaving 13 bases between them. This chain's CDR3 is CASSGSGAYTQYF. CDR3 nucleotides: TGTGCCAGCAGCGGCTCGGGGGCATATACGCAGTATTTT.

The chain joins TRBV11-2 to TRBJ2-7; 8 bases line up with TRBD1. This CDR3 comprises 15 residues. Germline-derived CDR1 and CDR2 are SGHAT and FQNNGV. Trimming cost V 3 bases and J 6 bases; bases outside gene matches: 10. CDR3 loop: CASSFGDRTPGEQYF. CDR3 coding DNA: TGTGCCAGCAGCTTCGGGGACAGGACTCCCGGCGAGCAGTACTTC.

The chain joins TRBV2 to TRBJ1-5, with no clear D. Deletions cut 6 bases from V and 5 bases from J, with 17 bases between. Germline V gene data show CDR1 as SNHLY and CDR2 as FYNNEI. CDR3 length: 15 residues. In DNA form, the CDR3 reads TGTGCCAGCAGCCCCATCCCAAGGACGGATCAGCCCCAGCATTTT. This gives the protein CASSPIPRTDQPQHF.

This chain links TRBV6-1 with TRBJ2-5, with 7 positions matching TRBD2. The CDR3 extends over 16 amino acids. From germline, CDR1 is MNHNS and CDR2 SASEGT. The trim removed 0 bases at V and 5 bases at J, leaving 9 bases unmatched. DNA for the CDR3: TGTGCCAGCAGTGAAGCGAGGTTAGCGGGTTGGGAGACCCAGTACTTC. Translating gives CASSEARLAGWETQYF.

This chain links TRBV19 with TRBJ1-6; tentative D call: TRBD1 (5 bases). The CDR3 runs to 16 residues. The V end was cut by 3 bases, the J end by 4 bases, with 13 bases between. Germline V CDR1 and CDR2: LNHDA, SQIVND (reference sequence). For the CDR3, the DNA is TGTGCCAGTAGTATGGGGGAGGGGTGGTATAATTCACCCCTCCACTTT. Protein: CASSMGEGWYNSPLHF.

The chain links TRBV13 to TRBJ2-1; no clear D gene. Germline values: CDR1 PRHDT, CDR2 FYEKMQ (reference sequence). CDR3 length equals 16 residues. V shed 0 bases and J shed 4 bases, with 13 bases lying between them. CDR3 region: CASSLGLSSRYNEQFF. CDR3 nucleotide sequence: TGTGCCAGCAGCTTAGGCCTGAGTAGTCGTTACAATGAGCAGTTCTTC.

This clone was seen once. This chain connects TRBV27 to TRBJ1-5; 7 bases fit TRBD1. The CDR3 runs 16 residues. Germline CDR1 reads MNHEY; CDR2 reads SMNVEV (reference sequence). V lost 6 bases, J lost 0 bases, and 8 bases stayed unmatched. Here the CDR3 reads CASRSGTAHSNQPQHF. The CDR3 DNA reads TGTGCCAGCAGATCGGGGACAGCCCATAGCAATCAGCCCCAGCATTTT.

V gene TRBV7-8 combines with J gene TRBJ2-1; possible D gene TRBD1, 6 bases. The CDR3 is made up of 15 amino acids. Germline assignment: CDR1 SGHVS and CDR2 FQNEAQ. Trimming pared 1 base from V and 8 bases from J, leaving 15 bases between. The CDR3 loop reads CASSLVPRGSDEQFF. Here the CDR3 DNA reads TGTGCCAGCAGCTTAGTACCGAGGGGGAGCGATGAGCAGTTCTTC.

The chain links TRBV19 to TRBJ1-6; no definite D call. Germline values: CDR1 LNHDA, CDR2 SQIVND (reference sequence). The CDR3 covers 14 residues. V was clipped by 9 bases and J by 2 bases, with 11 bases between them. The DNA for the CDR3 is TGTGCCAGCCGACCCGGGGCCTATAATTCACCCCTCCACTTT. Amino acids: CASRPGAYNSPLHF. The full variable domain, completed using reference TRBV19 and TRBJ1-6, is DGGITQSPKYLFRKEGQNVTLSCEQNLNHDAMYWYRQDPGQGLRLIYYSQIVNDFQKGDIAEGYSVSREKKESFPLTVTSAQKNPTAFYLCASRPGAYNSPLHFGNGTRLTVT.

J is TRBJ1-2 and V is TRBV7-9, with no clear D. This CDR3 region has 15 residues. Germline CDR1 SEHNR, CDR2 FQNEAQ (reference sequence). V shed 1 base and J shed 2 bases, with 11 bases lying between them. DNA for the CDR3: TGTGCCAGCAGCTTAGGAGTAGGAGACAACTATGGCTACACCTTC. Protein: CASSLGVGDNYGYTF.

The genes are TRBV4-3 and TRBJ2-2, with a possible D match to TRBD1 (6 bases). V was trimmed by 3 bases and J by 7 bases, leaving 15 bases between them. Per the germline V gene, CDR1 is LGHNA and CDR2 is YSLEER. This CDR3 spans 15 amino acids. The CDR3 DNA is TGCGCCAGCAGCCAGAAAACAGGGATCGGCGGGGAGCTGTTTTTT. It translates to CASSQKTGIGGELFF.